Listed below are T cell receptor beta chains from one sample, sequenced in a study of OX40 agonist ivuxolimab in advanced cancers. Data came from immunoSEQ multiplex PCR; TCRdb stores just in-frame clones and leaves some out. Here the sample spans around 66,000 clones, roughly four fifths being singletons. Sequenced here: CD4+ or CD8+ T cells sorted from blood, sampled in a trial of the OX40 agonist ivuxolimab. These receptors were taken from an adult with an advanced solid tumor such as melanoma, head and neck, liver or kidney cancer. Both conserved end residues are part of each CDR3. D genes are given only for firm matches. Expanded clones get a size class; other rows say once, few or many, or leave the size out.

d_gene	abundance	v_gene	j_gene	CDR3aa	CDR3nt
-	-	TRBV15	TRBJ2-6	CATSSLPESGANVLTF	TGTGCCACCAGCAGTTTGCCTGAGTCTGGGGCCAACGTCCTGACTTTC
TRBD1	-	TRBV6-1	TRBJ2-5	CASRWDSSRETQYF	TGTGCCAGCAGATGGGACAGTTCACGCGAGACCCAGTACTTC
-	-	TRBV10-3	TRBJ2-7	CATKNRDTYEQYF	TGTGCCACCAAAAACCGGGACACCTACGAGCAGTACTTC
-	-	TRBV28	TRBJ2-1	CASSLQPGVGAEQFF	TGTGCCAGCAGTTTACAACCGGGGGTCGGGGCTGAGCAGTTCTTC
-	-	TRBV7-2	TRBJ2-7	CASSPPKGVLTRSYEQYF	TGTGCCAGCAGCCCACCAAAAGGGGTTCTGACTCGCTCCTACGAGCAGTACTTC
-	-	TRBV23-1	TRBJ1-2	CASSQSPGFGYTF	TGCGCCAGCAGTCAATCACCAGGGTTCGGCTACACCTTC
-	-	TRBV6-6	TRBJ1-2	CASKVGGQDYGYTF	TGTGCCAGCAAAGTCGGGGGGCAGGACTATGGCTACACCTTC
-	-	TRBV2	TRBJ1-2	CASSEAASPGGYTF	TGTGCCAGCAGTGAAGCGGCCTCCCCGGGTGGCTACACCTTC
-	few	TRBV9	TRBJ1-3	CASSGTRAGNTIYF	TGTGCCAGCAGCGGCACCAGGGCTGGAAACACCATATATTTT
TRBD1	-	TRBV19	TRBJ1-5	CASSIRQGDWQPQHF	TGTGCCAGTAGTATACGACAGGGAGACTGGCAGCCCCAGCATTTT
-	-	TRBV5-5	TRBJ2-2	CASSFSGGRVDTGELFF	TGTGCCAGCAGCTTTTCGGGGGGCCGCGTAGACACCGGGGAGCTGTTTTTT
-	-	TRBV2	TRBJ1-6	CASSERGGGVNSPLHF	TGTGCCAGCAGTGAAAGGGGGGGCGGCGTTAATTCACCCCTCCACTTT
-	-	TRBV7-9	TRBJ2-4	CASSWTAKNIQYF	TGTGCCAGCAGCTGGACAGCCAAAAACATTCAGTACTTC
-	-	TRBV28	TRBJ1-5	CASSLTIRGQPQHF	TGTGCCAGCAGCCTGACCATTAGGGGCCAGCCCCAGCATTTT
-	-	TRBV4-1	TRBJ1-3	CASSQDLVDISGNTIYF	TGCGCCAGCAGCCAAGATCTTGTTGACATCTCAGGAAACACCATATATTTT
-	-	TRBV21-1	TRBJ1-5	CASSKALGRAGNQPQHF	TGTGCCAGCAGCAAAGCGCTGGGCAGGGCTGGCAATCAGCCCCAGCATTTT
TRBD2	-	TRBV5-1	TRBJ2-5	CASTLLAGGFQETQYF	TGCGCCAGCACCCTCCTGGCGGGGGGGTTTCAAGAGACCCAGTACTTC
-	-	TRBV7-2	TRBJ1-5	CASSLGQPYQPQHF	TGTGCCAGCAGCTTAGGACAGCCCTATCAGCCCCAGCATTTT
-	-	TRBV7-8	TRBJ1-5	CASSLQGGQPQHF	TGTGCCAGCAGCTTACAGGGTGGTCAGCCCCAGCATTTT
-	-	TRBV7-2	TRBJ2-7	CASSLVPGILYEQYF	TGTGCCAGCAGCTTAGTACCCGGGATTCTTTACGAGCAGTACTTC
-	few	TRBV25-1	TRBJ2-7	CASSNTAAGQYEQYF	TGTGCCAGCAGTAATACCGCCGCAGGGCAATACGAGCAGTACTTC
-	-	TRBV27	TRBJ2-1	CASSFEPEFEQFF	TGTGCCAGCAGCTTCGAACCGGAATTTGAGCAGTTCTTC
-	-	TRBV2	TRBJ1-5	CASSEGVYQPQHF	TGTGCCAGCAGTGAGGGGGTATATCAGCCCCAGCATTTT
TRBD1	-	TRBV7-6	TRBJ2-7	CASSSTGTGRSYEQYF	TGTGCCAGCAGTTCCACCGGGACAGGGCGCTCCTACGAGCAGTACTTC